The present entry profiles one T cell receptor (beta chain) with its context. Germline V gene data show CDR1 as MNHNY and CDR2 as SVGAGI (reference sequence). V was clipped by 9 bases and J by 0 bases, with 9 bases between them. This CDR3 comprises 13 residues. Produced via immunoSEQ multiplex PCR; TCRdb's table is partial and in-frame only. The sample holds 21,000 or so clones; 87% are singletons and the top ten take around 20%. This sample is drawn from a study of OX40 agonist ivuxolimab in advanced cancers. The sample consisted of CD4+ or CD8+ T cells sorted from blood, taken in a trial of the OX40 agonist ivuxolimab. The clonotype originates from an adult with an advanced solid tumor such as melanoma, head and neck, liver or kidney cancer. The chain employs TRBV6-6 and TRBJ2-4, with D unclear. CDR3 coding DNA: TGTGCCAGTTCCCCTCTAGCCAAAAACATTCAGTACTTC. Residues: CASSPLAKNIQYF.